This entry lists 22 T cell receptor beta chains sequenced from one sample in a study of CD8 T cells in ankylosing spondylitis. Whole-study findings and limits: Apparently characteristic of ankylosing spondylitis blood was a TCR beta motif (about eight highly homologous variants).

TCRdb re-called the 5' RACE reads through MiXCR, storing one row per CDR3 protein. In the table there are over 700,000 distinct CDR3 sequences, roughly 20% of which are singletons. These receptors have no known antigen. Material for sequencing was blood, either unsorted or a sorted T cell fraction (not recorded which). All receptors derive from a male donor with ankylosing spondylitis.

The gene calls are TRBV6-1 and TRBJ2-3; weak D call: TRBD1 (7 bases). Germline lookup yields CDR1 MNHNS and CDR2 SASEGT. V was pared by 7 bases and J by 1 base, with 15 bases between. The CDR3 is 15 amino acids. Here the CDR3 DNA reads TGTGCCAGCACCGCCAGGGGGGACGGCACAGATACGCAGTATTTT. Translating gives CASTARGDGTDTQYF.

In this sample, this clonotype turned up a few times. J is TRBJ2-7 and V is TRBV9, with 10 bases identical to TRBD1. J gave up 5 bases and V 3 bases, and 11 bases lay outside the gene matches. CDR1 SGDLS and CDR2 YYNGEE come from the germline V gene. There are 16 residues in the CDR3. For the CDR3, the DNA is TGTGCCAGCAGCGCGACGACCGGGACAGGGGTGGACGAGCAGTACTTC. This codes for CASSATTGTGVDEQYF.

This chain uses TRBV5-1 with TRBJ2-5, with 10 bases matching TRBD2. Germline V lookup: CDR1 SGHRS, CDR2 YFSETQ. V was pared by 4 bases and J by 1 base, with 7 bases of the junction left unmatched. The CDR3 totals 16 residues. This CDR3 reads CASSHGLAETQETQYF. In DNA, the CDR3 is TGCGCCAGCAGCCACGGACTAGCGGAGACCCAAGAGACCCAGTACTTC.

The table lists this clonotype with a few counts. The chain couples TRBV11-2 to TRBJ2-1; D is undetermined. Per the germline V gene, CDR1 is SGHAT and CDR2 is FQNNGV. CDR3 length: 15 amino acids. V was shortened by 5 bases and J by 0 bases, with 11 bases between the two germline ends. The CDR3 region is CASSHQLSSYNEQFF. The DNA for the CDR3 is TGTGCCAGCAGCCACCAATTAAGCTCCTACAATGAGCAGTTCTTC.

This clonotype appeared many times. The chain recombines TRBV24-1 with TRBJ2-1; D call uncertain. The CDR3 extends over 16 amino acids. Germline loops: CDR1 KGHDR, CDR2 SFDVKD. V was shortened by 1 base and J by 4 bases, with 13 bases between the two germline ends. CDR3 region: CATSDFTANGYNEQFF. The CDR3 region has the DNA TGTGCCACCAGTGATTTCACAGCAAACGGGTACAATGAGCAGTTCTTC.

This clonotype has more than one count but fewer than ten. The V call is TRBV20-1, the J call TRBJ1-1; TRBD1 agrees at 7 bases. The germline V gene encodes CDR1 DFQATT and CDR2 SNEGSKA (reference sequence). The CDR3 extends over 11 amino acids. V trimming: 7 bases; J trimming: 3 bases; junction bases outside the gene matches: 2. The CDR3 region has the DNA TGCAGTGGTACAGGGGACACTGAAGCTTTCTTT. It specifies CSGTGDTEAFF.

This rearrangement joins TRBV10-1 to TRBJ2-2; TRBD2 is a possible D gene (5 bases). Trimming took 0 bases from V and 4 from J, leaving 6 bases between them. Germline loops: CDR1 WNHNN, CDR2 SYGVQD (reference sequence). The CDR3 has 14 residues. CDR3 DNA sequence: TGCGCCAGCAGTGAGTCGAGGGCCACCGGGGAGCTGTTTTTT. It translates to CASSESRATGELFF.

V is TRBV7-9 and J is TRBJ2-2; 9 bases are a match to TRBD2. This CDR3 region has 16 residues. Trimming at V came to 5 bases and at J to 0 bases, leaving 4 bases not matched to a gene. The germline CDR1 and CDR2 sequences are SEHNR and FQNEAQ (reference sequence). The CDR3 DNA reads TGTGCCAGCAGCCGCGGACTAGCGCCGAACACCGGGGAGCTGTTTTTT. Translation gives CASSRGLAPNTGELFF.

This clonotype came up a few times. The chain is built from TRBV6-1 and TRBJ1-2; D not resolved. This CDR3 has 15 amino acids. In germline, CDR1 is MNHNS, CDR2 SASEGT. Trimming shortened V by 6 bases and J by 4 bases, and 18 bases separated the two germline ends. The CDR3 coding sequence is TGTGCCAGCAGCTCCGGTGTAGGGCGGGGCTATGGCTACACCTTC. Translated: CASSSGVGRGYGYTF.

This sequence joins TRBV2 and TRBJ2-5; 8 bases map to TRBD2. Germline CDR1 reads SNHLY; CDR2 reads FYNNEI. The CDR3 has 14 residues. With 2 bases clipped from V and 1 base from J, the junction kept 0 bases outside the gene matches. CDR3 nucleotide sequence: TGTGCCAGCAGTGAAACTAGCGGCCAAGAGACCCAGTACTTC. As protein: CASSETSGQETQYF.

The chain recombines TRBV4-1 with TRBJ1-4; the D gene is possibly TRBD1 (6 bases). The V and J ends lost 0 bases and 6 bases respectively, with 11 bases between them. The CDR3 totals 15 residues. CDR1 MGHRA and CDR2 YSYEKL come from the germline V gene. The CDR3, as DNA: TGCGCCAGCAGCCAAGATTCGGCAGGGGATGAAAAACTGTTTTTT. Translating gives CASSQDSAGDEKLFF.

There are a few counts of this clonotype. V usage is TRBV20-1 and J usage is TRBJ1-5, with 11 positions matching TRBD1. The CDR3 runs to 12 residues. Germline trimming cut 5 bases from V and 12 bases from J; bases unmatched to any gene: 6. Per germline, CDR1 DFQATT and CDR2 SNEGSKA (reference sequence). CDR3 in amino acids: CSAWDRGFYQHF. The DNA for the CDR3 is TGCAGTGCTTGGGACAGGGGGTTTTACCAGCATTTT.

This rearrangement joins TRBV11-2 to TRBJ2-5; D may be TRBD1 or TRBD2 (6 bases each). The CDR3 totals 15 residues. V was shortened by 4 bases and J by 5 bases, with 17 bases between the two germline ends. Germline V CDR1 and CDR2: SGHAT, FQNNGV. The CDR3 spells CASSWKGGMTETQYF. The CDR3 DNA is TGTGCCAGCAGCTGGAAAGGGGGGATGACGGAGACCCAGTACTTC.

Of note for this clonotype: The germline gene is not matched at one end of the junction; a read error may be the cause. The chain combines TRBV4-2 with TRBJ2-5; TRBD1 matches at 7 bases. This CDR3 region has 17 residues. Germline lookup yields CDR1 LGHNA and CDR2 YNFKEQ. CDR3 loop: CASSKDATGEPGETQYF. Written as DNA, the CDR3 is TGTGCCAGCAGCAAAGACGCTACAGGGGAACCGGGGGAGACCCAGTACTTC.

This clonotype was seen only a few times. The gene calls are TRBV12-3 or TRBV12-4 and TRBJ1-2, with D possibly TRBD1 on 5 matching bases. The CDR3 length is 16 residues. V was cut by 4 bases and J by 1 base, with 16 bases left in between. This chain's CDR3 is CASSSRLGGGNYGYTF. In DNA form, the CDR3 reads TGTGCCAGCAGTTCACGGTTGGGGGGAGGTAACTATGGCTACACCTTC.

The rearrangement uses TRBV2 and TRBJ2-3, with D possibly TRBD1 on 5 matching bases. Germline values: CDR1 SNHLY, CDR2 FYNNEI. The CDR3 length is 14 residues. V lost 7 bases, J lost 2 bases, and 13 bases lay in between. CDR3 residues: CASIRGPPTDTQYF. CDR3 coding DNA: TGTGCCAGCATAAGGGGCCCTCCCACAGATACGCAGTATTTT.

This clonotype was counted only a few times. The V call is TRBV20-1, the J call TRBJ2-1; the D gene could be TRBD1 or TRBD2 (5 bases each). Trimming cost V 3 bases and J 4 bases, with 16 bases left between them. Germline V lookup: CDR1 DFQATT, CDR2 SNEGSKA (reference sequence). CDR3 length: 15 amino acids. Written as DNA, the CDR3 is TGCAGTGCTAGCCAAACCGGGACCAAATACAATGAGCAGTTCTTC. It codes for CSASQTGTKYNEQFF.

The chain recombines TRBV5-6 with TRBJ2-4; a possible D gene is TRBD2 (6 bases). Trimming took off 0 bases at V and 0 bases at J, with 10 bases between the two ends. Germline V gene sequence: CDR1 SGHDT, CDR2 YYEEEE. The CDR3 extends over 16 amino acids. CDR3: CASSLGRVVAKNIQYF. CDR3 coding DNA: TGTGCCAGCAGCTTGGGGAGGGTGGTAGCCAAAAACATTCAGTACTTC.

The rearrangement uses TRBV7-8 and TRBJ2-7; possibly TRBD1 for D (6 bases). CDR3 size: 15 residues. Trimming took 5 bases from V and 2 from J, leaving 16 bases between them. Germline assignment: CDR1 SGHVS and CDR2 FQNEAQ. This CDR3 is CASSPRQTGTYEQYF. The CDR3 DNA follows: TGTGCCAGCAGCCCCCGACAGACAGGTACCTACGAGCAGTACTTC.

This clonotype was seen ten or more times. J is TRBJ1-4 and V is TRBV4-1; D is possibly TRBD1 (5 bases). The CDR3 consists of 15 residues. Looked up from germline, CDR1 is MGHRA and CDR2 is YSYEKL. V shed 0 bases and J shed 5 bases, with 10 bases lying between them. CDR3 region: CASSQDGAGNEKLFF. The CDR3 nucleotides read TGCGCCAGCAGCCAAGACGGCGCAGGGAATGAAAAACTGTTTTTT.

A few counts support this clonotype. The chain couples TRBV7-2 to TRBJ2-1; D unclear. Trimming took off 1 base at V and 6 bases at J, with 7 bases between the two ends. The CDR3 has 13 amino acids. Per the germline V gene, CDR1 is SGHTA and CDR2 is FQGNSA. CDR3 nucleotides: TGTGCCAGCAGCTTAGGAATCGGCAATGAGCAGTTCTTC. Its protein product is CASSLGIGNEQFF.

This clonotype was counted only a few times. The V gene is TRBV6-5, the J gene TRBJ2-5; possible D gene TRBD1, 6 bases. The CDR3 is made up of 12 amino acids. The germline gives CDR1 MNHEY, CDR2 SVGAGI. Trimming stripped 6 bases from V and 5 bases from J, with 10 bases between. The DNA for the CDR3 is TGTGCCAGCAGGACCCAGGGGGAGACCCAGTACTTC. Encoded protein: CASRTQGETQYF.